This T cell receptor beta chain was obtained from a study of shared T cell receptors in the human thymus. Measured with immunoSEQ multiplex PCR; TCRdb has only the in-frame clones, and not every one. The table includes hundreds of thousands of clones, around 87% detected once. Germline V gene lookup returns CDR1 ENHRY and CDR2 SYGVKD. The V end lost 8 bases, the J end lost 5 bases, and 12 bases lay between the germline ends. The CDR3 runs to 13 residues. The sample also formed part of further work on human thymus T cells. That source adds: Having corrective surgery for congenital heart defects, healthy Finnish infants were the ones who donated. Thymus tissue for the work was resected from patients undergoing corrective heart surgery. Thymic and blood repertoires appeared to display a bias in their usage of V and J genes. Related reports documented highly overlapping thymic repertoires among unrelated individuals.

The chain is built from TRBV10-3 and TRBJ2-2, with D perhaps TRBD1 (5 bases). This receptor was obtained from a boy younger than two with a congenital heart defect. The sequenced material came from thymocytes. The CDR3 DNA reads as TGTGCCATCGGGGCAGTGTCTACCGGGGAGCTGTTTTTT. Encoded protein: CAIGAVSTGELFF.